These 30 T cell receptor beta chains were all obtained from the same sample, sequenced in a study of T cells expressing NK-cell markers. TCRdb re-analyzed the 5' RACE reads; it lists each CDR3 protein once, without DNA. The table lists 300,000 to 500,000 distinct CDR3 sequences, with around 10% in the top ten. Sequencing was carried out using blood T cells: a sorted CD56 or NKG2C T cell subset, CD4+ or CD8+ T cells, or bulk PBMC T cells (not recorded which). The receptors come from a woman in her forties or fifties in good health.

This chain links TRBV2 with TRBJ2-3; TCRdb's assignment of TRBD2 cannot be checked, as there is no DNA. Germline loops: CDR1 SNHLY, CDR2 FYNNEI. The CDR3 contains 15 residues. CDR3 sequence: CASSPTSGRGDTQYF. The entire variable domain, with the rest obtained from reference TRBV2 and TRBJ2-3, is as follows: EPEVTQTPSHQVTQMGQEVILRCVPISNHLYFYWYRQILGQKVEFLVSFYNNEISEKSEIFDDQFSVERPDGSNFTLKIRSTKLEDSAMYFCASSPTSGRGDTQYFGPGTRLTVL.

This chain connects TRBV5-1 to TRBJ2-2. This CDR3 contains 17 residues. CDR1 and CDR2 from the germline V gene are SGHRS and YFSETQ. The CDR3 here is CASSLGSGKANTGELFF.

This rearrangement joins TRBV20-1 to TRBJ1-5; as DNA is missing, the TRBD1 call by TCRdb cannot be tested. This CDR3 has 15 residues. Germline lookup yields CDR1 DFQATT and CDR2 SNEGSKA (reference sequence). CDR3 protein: CSVQTGAATDQPQHF.

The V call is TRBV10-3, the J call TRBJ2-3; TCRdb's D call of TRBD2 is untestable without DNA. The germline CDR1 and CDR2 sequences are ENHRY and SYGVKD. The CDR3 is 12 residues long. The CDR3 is CASGPDTDTQYF.

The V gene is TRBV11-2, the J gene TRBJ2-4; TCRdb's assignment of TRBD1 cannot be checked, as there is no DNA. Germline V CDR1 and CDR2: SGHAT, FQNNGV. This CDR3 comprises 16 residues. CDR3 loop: CASSSVGRDRRNIQYF. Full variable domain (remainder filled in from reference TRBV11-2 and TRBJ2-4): EAGVAQSPRYKIIEKRQSVAFWCNPISGHATLYWYQQILGQGPKLLIQFQNNGVVDDSQLPKDRFSAERLKGVDSTLKIQPAKLEDSAVYLCASSSVGRDRRNIQYFGAGTRLSVL.

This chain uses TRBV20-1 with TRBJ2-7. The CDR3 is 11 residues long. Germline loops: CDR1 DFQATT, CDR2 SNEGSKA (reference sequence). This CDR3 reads CSAERGGEQYF.

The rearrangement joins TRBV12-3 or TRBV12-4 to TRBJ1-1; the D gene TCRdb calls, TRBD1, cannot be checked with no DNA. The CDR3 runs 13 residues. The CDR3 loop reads CASRKTGGTEAFF.

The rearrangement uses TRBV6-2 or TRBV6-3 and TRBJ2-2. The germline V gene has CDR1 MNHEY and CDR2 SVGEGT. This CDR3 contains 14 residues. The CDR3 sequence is CASSRTSDTGELFF.

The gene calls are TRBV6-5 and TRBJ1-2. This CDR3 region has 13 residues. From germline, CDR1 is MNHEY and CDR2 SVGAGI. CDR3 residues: CASQSGASYGYTF.

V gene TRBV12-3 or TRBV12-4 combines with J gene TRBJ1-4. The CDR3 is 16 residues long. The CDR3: CASSRPMGSTNEKLFF.

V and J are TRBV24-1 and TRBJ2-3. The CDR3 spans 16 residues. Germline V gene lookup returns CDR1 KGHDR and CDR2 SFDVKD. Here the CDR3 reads CATSDFRQSRTDTQYF.

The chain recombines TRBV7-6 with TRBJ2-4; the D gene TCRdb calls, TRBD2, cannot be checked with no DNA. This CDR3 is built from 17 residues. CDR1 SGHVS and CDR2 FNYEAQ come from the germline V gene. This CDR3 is CASSLEIAGDAKNIQYF.

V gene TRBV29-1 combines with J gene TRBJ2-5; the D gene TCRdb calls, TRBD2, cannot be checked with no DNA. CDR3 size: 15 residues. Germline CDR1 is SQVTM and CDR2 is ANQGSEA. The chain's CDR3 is CSVDSTSGSRETQYF.

This chain's CDR3 is CASSSTYNEQFF. The chain is built from TRBV5-5 and TRBJ2-1. Per the germline V gene, CDR1 is SGHKS and CDR2 is YYEKEE (reference sequence). The CDR3 is 12 amino acids.

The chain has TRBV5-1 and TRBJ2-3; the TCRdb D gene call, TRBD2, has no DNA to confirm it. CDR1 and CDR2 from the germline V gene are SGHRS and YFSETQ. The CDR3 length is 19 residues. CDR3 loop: CASSRWIGTSGSSTDTQYF.

The CDR3 spells CASSRSLADPYNEQFF. The rearrangement joins TRBV6-5 to TRBJ2-1; lacking DNA, the TRBD2 call made by TCRdb goes unchecked. The CDR3 has 16 residues. CDR1 and CDR2 from the germline V gene are MNHEY and SVGAGI.

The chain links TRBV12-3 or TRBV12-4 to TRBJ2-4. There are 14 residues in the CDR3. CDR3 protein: CASSLSGTVYIQYF.

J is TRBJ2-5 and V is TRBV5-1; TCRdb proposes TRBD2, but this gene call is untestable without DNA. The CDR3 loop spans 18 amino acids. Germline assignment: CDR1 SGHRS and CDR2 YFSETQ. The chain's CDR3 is CASSSEEAGRRGRETQYF. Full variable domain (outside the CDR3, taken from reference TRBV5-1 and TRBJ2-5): KAGVTQTPRYLIKTRGQQVTLSCSPISGHRSVSWYQQTPGQGLQFLFEYFSETQRNKGNFPGRFSGRQFSNSRSEMNVSTLELGDSALYLCASSSEEAGRRGRETQYFGPGTRLLVL.

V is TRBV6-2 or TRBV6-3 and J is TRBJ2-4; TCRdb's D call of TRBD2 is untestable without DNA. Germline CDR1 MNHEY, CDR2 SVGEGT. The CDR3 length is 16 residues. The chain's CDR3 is CASSSLGPRAKNIQYF.

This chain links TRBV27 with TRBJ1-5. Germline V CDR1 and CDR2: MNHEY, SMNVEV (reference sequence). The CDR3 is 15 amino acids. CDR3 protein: CASSLSAVTDQPQHF.

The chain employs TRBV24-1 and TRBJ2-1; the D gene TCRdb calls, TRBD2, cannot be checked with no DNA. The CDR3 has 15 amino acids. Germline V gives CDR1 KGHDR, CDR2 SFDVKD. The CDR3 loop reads CATSDFSGIYNEQFF.

The CDR3 reads CASSSLRGAYEQYF. The gene calls are TRBV7-8 and TRBJ2-7; TCRdb designates TRBD1, a call that cannot be tested without DNA. CDR1 is SGHVS and CDR2 is FQNEAQ in the germline V gene. The CDR3 extends over 14 amino acids. The full variable domain, with the rest looked up from reference TRBV7-8 and TRBJ2-7, is GAGVSQSPRYKVAKRGQDVALRCDPISGHVSLFWYQQALGQGPEFLTYFQNEAQLDKSGLPSDRFFAERPEGSVSTLKIQRTQQEDSAVYLCASSSLRGAYEQYFGPGTRLTVT.

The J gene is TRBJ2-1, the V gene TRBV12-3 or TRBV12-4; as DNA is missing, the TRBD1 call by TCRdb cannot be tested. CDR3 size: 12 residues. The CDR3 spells CASSFGTQGAFF.

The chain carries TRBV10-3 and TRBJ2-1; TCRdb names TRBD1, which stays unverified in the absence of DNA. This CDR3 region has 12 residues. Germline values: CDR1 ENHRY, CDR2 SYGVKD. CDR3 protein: CAISGGYNEQFF.

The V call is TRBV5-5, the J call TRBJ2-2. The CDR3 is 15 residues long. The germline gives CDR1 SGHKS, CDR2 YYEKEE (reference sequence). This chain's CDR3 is CASSYGQEHTGELFF.

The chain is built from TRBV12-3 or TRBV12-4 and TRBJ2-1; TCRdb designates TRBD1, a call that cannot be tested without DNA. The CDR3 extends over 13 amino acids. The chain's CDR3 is CASNPEQGNEQFF.

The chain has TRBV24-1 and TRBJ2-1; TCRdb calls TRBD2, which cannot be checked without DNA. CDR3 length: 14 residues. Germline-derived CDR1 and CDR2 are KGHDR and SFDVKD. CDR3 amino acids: CATSEEGRGNEQFF.

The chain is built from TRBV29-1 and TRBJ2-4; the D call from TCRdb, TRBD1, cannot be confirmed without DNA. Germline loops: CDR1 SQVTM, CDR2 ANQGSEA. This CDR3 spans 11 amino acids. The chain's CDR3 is CSADRGGIQYF.

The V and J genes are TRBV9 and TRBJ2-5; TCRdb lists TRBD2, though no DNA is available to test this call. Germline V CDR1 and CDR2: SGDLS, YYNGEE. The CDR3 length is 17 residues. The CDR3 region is CASSVGGGRAPQETQYF. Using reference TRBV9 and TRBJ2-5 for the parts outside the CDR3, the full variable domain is DSGVTQTPKHLITATGQRVTLRCSPRSGDLSVYWYQQSLDQGLQFLIQYYNGEERAKGNILERFSAQQFPDLHSELNLSSLELGDSALYFCASSVGGGRAPQETQYFGPGTRLLVL.

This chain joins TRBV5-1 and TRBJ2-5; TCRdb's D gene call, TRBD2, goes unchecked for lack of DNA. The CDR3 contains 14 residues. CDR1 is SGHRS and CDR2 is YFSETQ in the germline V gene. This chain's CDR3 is CASKSSSGQETQYF.